This TCR beta chain was observed in a study of blood T cells in healthy people across ages. Each of the donors had around 9 milliliters of peripheral blood drawn into EDTA-treated Vacutainer tubes. Germline V gives CDR1 SGHVS, CDR2 FNYEAQ. V was shortened by 3 bases and J by 7 bases, with 16 bases between the two germline ends. The CDR3 covers 15 residues. A sample-barcoded 5' primer and a J-beta primer mix were used in a second PCR of about 6 to 11 cycles. A tag from a template-switch adaptor with 12 random nucleotides marked each cDNA molecule. Every individual sample yielded 2.5 million or more paired-end reads (each containing CDR3). TCRdb redid the calling of the 5' RACE reads with MiXCR, one entry per CDR3 protein. The data hold approximately 940,000 distinct CDR3 sequences, with about 44% observed a single time.

The sequenced material came from blood. The sequence was obtained from a man younger than 40 in good health. This chain uses TRBV7-6 with TRBJ2-1, with D perhaps matching TRBD1 (6 bases). DNA of the CDR3: TGTGCCAGCAGCTTGCCTCAGGGGATGGGGAATGAGCAGTTCTTC. Protein: CASSLPQGMGNEQFF.